This TCR beta chain was profiled in a study of T-cell reconstitution after alpha-beta-depleted transplantation in children. Researchers prepared the TCRbeta library using unique molecular identifiers, the study reports. MiXCR, run by TCRdb on the PCR reads, gives a single entry per CDR3 protein. The sample has some 240,000 distinct CDR3 sequences, around 9.7% seen once. V dropped 4 bases and J dropped 5 bases, with 18 bases sitting between them. CDR3 length: 16 residues. Germline-derived CDR1 and CDR2 are SGHRS and YFSETQ. This clonotype was observed many times. The chain recombines TRBV5-1 with TRBJ1-4; TRBD1 is a possible D gene (6 bases). This specimen consisted of PBMCs from the stem cell graft donor, obtained from the stem cell graft. The receptor was derived from a human donor who donated a stem cell graft to a child with SCID. The CDR3 sequence: CASSQGPTKTNEKLFF. The CDR3 nucleotides read TGCGCCAGCAGCCAGGGGCCAACAAAAACAAATGAAAAACTGTTTTTT.